This TCR beta chain was identified during a study of shared clonotypes between healthy human individuals. Profiled with immunoSEQ multiplex PCR; TCRdb holds only in-frame clones, not every one. The table includes millions of clones, around 93% detected once. Positive CCR7 selection of CD45RO-negative cells yielded the naive CD8 cells, and terminally differentiated effector memory CD45RA+ cells were excluded. This TCR was sampled from a man aged 18 to 29 in good health. Some clones in this sample may be carry-over from other donors' samples. The specimen was naive CD8+ T cells from PBMCs.

The CDR3 DNA reads TGTGCCAGCAGTTCTAGCGGGATTGGTGGGGCCAACGTCCTGACTTTC. This sequence encodes CASSSSGIGGANVLTF. The chain combines TRBV27 with TRBJ2-6; 9 positions match TRBD2. With V trimmed by 4 bases and J by 3 bases, 4 bases remained unmatched. Looked up from germline, CDR1 is MNHEY and CDR2 is SMNVEV (reference sequence). The CDR3 has 16 residues.